These T cell receptor beta chains were read from a single sample in a study of PD-1 blockade in classical Hodgkin lymphoma. The data were produced by immunoSEQ multiplex PCR, yet TCRdb's version contains in-frame clones alone and is incomplete. The table has 75,000 to 100,000 clones, over 80% seen once. Sequencing was performed on peripheral blood mononuclear cells (PBMCs), taken at baseline. These TCRs come from a human donor with classical Hodgkin lymphoma. CDR3s include the opening cysteine and the closing phenylalanine or tryptophan. The D gene is left open where the match is weak. Rows may omit the clone size; those that give it use once, few, many or a size class.

V gene	D gene	clone size	J gene	CDR3 DNA	CDR3 protein
TRBV7-2	TRBD2	-	TRBJ2-2	TGTGCCAGCAGCCACCCGGCCCTAGCGGGAGTATACACCGGGGAGCTGTTTTTT	CASSHPALAGVYTGELFF
TRBV6-5	-	-	TRBJ2-7	TGTGCCAGCAGTCCGTCGTGGACGGCCTACGAGCAGTACTTC	CASSPSWTAYEQYF
TRBV6-5	-	-	TRBJ2-7	TGTGCCAGCCGCCAGGAGGGTCGGGACGAGCAGTACTTC	CASRQEGRDEQYF
TRBV10-3	TRBD2	once	TRBJ2-3	TGTGCCATCACCCAGCGGGAGGCCAACACAGATACGCAGTATTTT	CAITQREANTDTQYF
TRBV4-1	-	-	TRBJ1-2	TGCGCCAGCAGCCAAGAGGGGGGTTATGGCTACACCTTC	CASSQEGGYGYTF
TRBV5-6	TRBD1	-	TRBJ2-3	TGTGCCAGCGAATGGACAGGGCGGACAGATACGCAGTATTTT	CASEWTGRTDTQYF
TRBV10-3	-	-	TRBJ2-7	TGTGCCATCAGTGATCTCTACGAGCAGTACTTC	CAISDLYEQYF
TRBV5-5	-	-	TRBJ2-1	TGTGCCAGCAGCTTGTCCGGGGGTCTCTACAATGAGCAGTTCTTC	CASSLSGGLYNEQFF
TRBV5-4	TRBD2	-	TRBJ2-7	TGTGCCAGCAGCTCTTGGAGGACTAGCATGGTCGAGCAGTACTTC	CASSSWRTSMVEQYF
TRBV6-6	-	-	TRBJ2-7	TGTGCCAGCAGTTACCAACCGACAGTGCCCTACGAGCAGTACTTC	CASSYQPTVPYEQYF
TRBV30	-	-	TRBJ1-6	TGTGCCTGGAGGGGAGTGGGGGGCAGAGATTCACCCCTCCACTTT	CAWRGVGGRDSPLHF
TRBV27	-	once	TRBJ2-7	TGTGCCAGCAGTCTCGGTGGGCTTGGGTACGAGCAGTACTTC	CASSLGGLGYEQYF
TRBV9	-	-	TRBJ2-1	TGTGCCAGCAGCCCGGGTCAAGTATATTCCTACAATGAGCAGTTCTTC	CASSPGQVYSYNEQFF
TRBV9	-	few	TRBJ2-3	TGTGCCAGCAGCGTAGGGCTCCGCACAGATACGCAGTATTTT	CASSVGLRTDTQYF
TRBV28	TRBD2	once	TRBJ2-3	TGTGCCAGCAGAAACCTAGCGGGAGGTACAGATACGCAGTATTTT	CASRNLAGGTDTQYF
TRBV7-2	-	large	TRBJ1-6	TGTGCCAGCAGCTTAGGACTATATAATTCACCCCTCCACTTT	CASSLGLYNSPLHF
TRBV7-6	TRBD2	-	TRBJ2-1	TGTGCCAGCAGTCCTTTGGGGACTAGCGAATACAATGAGCAGTTCTTC	CASSPLGTSEYNEQFF
TRBV19	-	-	TRBJ2-5	TGTGCCAGTAGTATAGGTCTAGGTCTCGAGACCCAGTACTTC	CASSIGLGLETQYF
TRBV20-1	TRBD2	-	TRBJ2-5	TGCAGTGCCCCCCGGGGGGAACGGCAGTACTTC	CSAPRGERQYF
TRBV7-2	TRBD2	-	TRBJ2-7	TGTGCCAGCAGCTACCGGGCTAGCGGGTCCTCCTACGAGCAGTACTTC	CASSYRASGSSYEQYF
TRBV28	TRBD2	-	TRBJ2-1	TGTGCCCTCCAATCGGGACTAGACTTCAACAATGAGCAGTTCTTC	CALQSGLDFNNEQFF
TRBV11-2	-	few	TRBJ1-2	TGTGCCAGCAGCTTATTGAGCAGCGCCAACTATGGCTACACCTTC	CASSLLSSANYGYTF
TRBV5-1	-	-	TRBJ2-7	TGCGCCAGCGGGCTGGGGACCTCCATCAACGAGCAGTACTTC	CASGLGTSINEQYF
TRBV7-9	TRBD2	-	TRBJ2-5	TGTGCCAGCAGCCGGGGACTAGCGGGAGGTACCCAAGAGACCCAGTACTTC	CASSRGLAGGTQETQYF
TRBV10-3	-	-	TRBJ1-2	TGTGCCATCAGTCCGGAGGACTATGGCTACACCTTC	CAISPEDYGYTF
TRBV19	-	-	TRBJ1-2	TGTGCCAGTAGTATCTCCGGGACGTCCCACCTCACCTTC	CASSISGTSHLTF
TRBV5-1	TRBD1	-	TRBJ2-7	TGCGCCAGCAGGGGACAGGTCTCCTACGAGCAGTACTTC	CASRGQVSYEQYF
TRBV7-6	TRBD2	-	TRBJ2-2	TGTGCCAGCAGCTTCCAGGCGGGAGGGATCGCGAACACCGGGGAGCTGTTTTTT	CASSFQAGGIANTGELFF
TRBV2	TRBD1	-	TRBJ1-2	TGTGCCACCGTCCGGGACAGGGGTCGGGGCTACACCTTC	CATVRDRGRGYTF
TRBV7-2	-	-	TRBJ1-5	TGTGCCAGCAGCCCCTCGACAGCTTATAGCAATCAGCCCCAGCATTTT	CASSPSTAYSNQPQHF
TRBV5-6	-	-	TRBJ2-5	TGTGCCAGCAGCTTAAGCAACTCGGAGACCCAGTACTTC	CASSLSNSETQYF
TRBV9	TRBD2	once	TRBJ2-3	TGTGCCAGCAGCGTAGGGATAGCGGGAGGCCCCGATACGCAGTATTTT	CASSVGIAGGPDTQYF
TRBV19	-	-	TRBJ2-1	TGTGCCAGTAGTATGGCAACAATCTCCTACAATGAGCAGTTCTTC	CASSMATISYNEQFF
TRBV7-9	TRBD2	-	TRBJ2-2	TGTGCCAGCAGCTTGTCCCCAGGGACTAGCTCGTCCGGGGAGCTGTTTTTT	CASSLSPGTSSSGELFF
TRBV27	-	few	TRBJ2-5	TGTGCCAGCAGTTTACGGGGCCACGGCGGAGAGACCCAGTACTTC	CASSLRGHGGETQYF
TRBV29-1	-	-	TRBJ1-3	TGCAGCGTTGAAGATAGGGGGGCTCCGGACTCTGGAAACACCATATATTTT	CSVEDRGAPDSGNTIYF
TRBV27	TRBD2	once	TRBJ2-1	TGTGCCAGCAGTCATTCCGGGGCTAGCGGGGACAATGAGCAGTTCTTC	CASSHSGASGDNEQFF
TRBV4-3	-	-	TRBJ2-1	TGCGCCAGCAGCCAACGATCCGCTGGCGTCCATGAGCAGTTCTTC	CASSQRSAGVHEQFF
TRBV18	TRBD1	-	TRBJ2-1	TGTGCCAGCTCACCACTGGGGACAGGGATTTACAATGAGCAGTTCTTC	CASSPLGTGIYNEQFF
TRBV21-1	-	-	TRBJ2-7	TGTGCCAGCAGCAACGGAGAGTGGGGAACCCCCTACGAGCAGTACTTC	CASSNGEWGTPYEQYF
TRBV10-3	-	-	TRBJ1-3	TGTGCCATCAGCAACACAGGGAACACTGGAAACACCATATATTTT	CAISNTGNTGNTIYF
TRBV7-2	TRBD2	few	TRBJ2-3	TGTGCCAGCAGACCTCTAGCGGAGACAGATACGCAGTATTTT	CASRPLAETDTQYF
TRBV2	TRBD1	-	TRBJ2-6	TGTGCCAGCGGACAGGGGGCCGTCTCTGGGGCCAACGTCCTGACTTTC	CASGQGAVSGANVLTF
TRBV4-3	TRBD2	-	TRBJ2-1	TGCGCCAGCAGCCAGCAAGCGGGAATGGTCAATGAGCAGTTCTTC	CASSQQAGMVNEQFF
TRBV6-5	TRBD2	-	TRBJ2-5	TGTGCCAGCAGTTACTCTAGCGGGACACAAGAGACCCAGTACTTC	CASSYSSGTQETQYF
TRBV2	-	-	TRBJ2-6	TGTGCCAGCAGCCCGATCTCTGGGGCCAACGTCCTGACTTTC	CASSPISGANVLTF
TRBV20-1	-	-	TRBJ2-3	TGCAGTGCTAGAATCACAGATACGCAGTATTTT	CSARITDTQYF
TRBV2	TRBD1	-	TRBJ1-2	TGTGCCAGCGGGACAGGGGCTTGGGGCTACACCTTC	CASGTGAWGYTF